This record covers a single T cell receptor beta chain. Its target is unknown. CDR3 length equals 12 residues. Germline lookup yields CDR1 SEHNR and CDR2 FQNEAQ (reference sequence). V gave up 2 bases and J gave up 5 bases, with 7 bases separating them. This sample stems from a study of CD8+ T cells in alopecia areata. Overall study findings and caveats: Links between baseline CD8+ expansion and response need larger treated cohorts. Sharing of TCR sequences between patients (possibly for HLA-related reasons) was less clear than in mice. Scalp clonality dropped significantly under tofacitinib, as did expanded CD8+ top-100 clones.

The treatment was: oral pan-JAK inhibitor, 5-10 mg twice daily. The authors extracted RNA and reverse transcribed it into cDNA as the sequencing template. Profiled with immunoSEQ multiplex PCR; TCRdb holds only in-frame clones, not every one. The sample holds fewer than 110,000 clones; 85% to 90% are singletons and the top ten take approximately 10%. This specimen was CD8+ T cells sorted from blood, taken at approximately week 30, from a patient treated with tofacitinib. This chain uses TRBV7-9 with TRBJ2-7; D gene ambiguous. This clonotype was obtained from a human donor with alopecia areata. The CDR3 DNA sequence: TGTGCCAGCAGCTTAAGCGCCGACGAGCAGTACTTC. Protein sequence: CASSLSADEQYF.